This T cell receptor beta chain was retrieved from a study of identical twins. General study points: With monozygotic twins, out-of-frame TCR alpha sharing exceeded what models estimated. Memory repertoires lacked the insertion deficit that abundant cord blood beta clonotypes showed.

The table lists this clonotype with a few counts. What it binds is unknown. A junction boundary mismatches the germline segment, possibly from a read error. After template switching added a universal primer site, the resulting cDNA carried unique molecular identifiers. TCRdb re-called the 5' RACE reads through MiXCR, storing one row per CDR3 protein. The table lists under 450,000 distinct CDR3 sequences, approximately 18% of them singletons. Germline loops: CDR1 SGHDT, CDR2 YYEEEE. CDR3 size: 11 residues. This receptor was taken from a middle-aged man in good health. V is TRBV5-6 and J is TRBJ2-1; no firm D call. Sequenced material: naive T cells sorted from blood. The CDR3 loop reads CASSSFNEQFF. The CDR3 DNA follows: TGTGCCAGCAGCTCCTTCAATGAGCAGTTCTTC. Full variable domain (remainder filled in from reference TRBV5-6 and TRBJ2-1): DAGVTQSPTHLIKTRGQQVTLRCSPKSGHDTVSWYQQALGQGPQFIFQYYEEEERQRGNFPDRFSGHQFPNYSSELNVNALLLGDSALYLCASSSFNEQFFGPGTRLTVL.